The 9 T cell receptor beta chains below come from one sample, sequenced in a study of naive CD8 T cells in extremely preterm neonates (dated by TCRdb to the late 2010s). Library generation was performed with the immunoSEQ multiplex PCR assay. TCRdb retrieved this table from immuneACCESS and kept in-frame rearrangements only. Not all clones are present; in checked studies, unresolved V genes account for under half, and no reason is known for the remainder. The sample table lists about 7,900 clones, approximately 98% of them with a count of one. Around 2.8% of the sample comes from the top ten. The sample taken for sequencing was naive CD8+ T cells from blood. These receptors originate from a human donor in good health.

The genes are TRBV7-9 and TRBJ1-2; D call uncertain. The V end was cut by 5 bases, the J end by 0 bases, with 16 bases between. Germline CDR1 SEHNR, CDR2 FQNEAQ (reference sequence). The CDR3 totals 16 residues. CDR3 bases: TGTGCCAGCAGCGATGGACTGACCTTGGCTAACTATGGCTACACCTTC. This sequence encodes CASSDGLTLANYGYTF.

The chain links TRBV28 to TRBJ2-3; 10 bases map to TRBD1. V trimming: 3 bases; J trimming: 2 bases; junction bases outside the gene matches: 8. This CDR3 region has 17 residues. Germline CDR1 reads MDHEN; CDR2 reads SYDVKM. The CDR3 spells CASSFPGTGDPTDTQYF. The CDR3 nucleotides are TGTGCCAGCAGTTTCCCCGGGACAGGGGACCCCACAGATACGCAGTATTTT.

This clone was observed a single time. CDR3 in amino acids: CASSLGQERGETQYF. CDR3 DNA sequence: TGTGCCAGCAGCTTAGGGCAGGAGAGAGGGGAGACCCAGTACTTC. The chain recombines TRBV7-9 with TRBJ2-5; tentatively, D is TRBD2 (5 bases). The germline CDR1 and CDR2 sequences are SEHNR and FQNEAQ (reference sequence). Trimming removed 1 base from V and 5 bases from J, with 14 bases in between. This CDR3 spans 15 amino acids.

The chain recombines TRBV9 with TRBJ2-3; 11 nucleotides agree with TRBD2. Germline values: CDR1 SGDLS, CDR2 YYNGEE. The CDR3 is 17 residues long. The V and J ends lost 3 bases and 0 bases, in that order; junction bases with no gene match: 6. CDR3 nucleotide sequence: TGTGCCAGCAGCGCCCTGACTAGCGGGACTAGCACAGATACGCAGTATTTT. Its protein is CASSALTSGTSTDTQYF.

The chain combines TRBV6-1 with TRBJ2-7, with 8 bases fitting TRBD1. The CDR3 spans 13 residues. V shed 3 bases, J shed 6 bases, and the junction held 4 bases outside the gene matches. Germline V gives CDR1 MNHNS, CDR2 SASEGT. CDR3 DNA: TGTGCCAGCAGTGAGTGGACAGGGTCCGAGCAGTACGTC. This codes for CASSEWTGSEQYV.

The chain uses TRBV23-1 and TRBJ1-4; weak D call: TRBD1 (6 bases). TRBV23-1 is noted as an ORF with a role that remains uncertain. Between the trimmed V and J ends, which lost 3 bases and 0 bases, there was a span of 14 bases. CDR3 length equals 17 residues. This chain's CDR3 is CASSHRTGKSTNEKLFF. CDR3 in DNA: TGCGCCAGCAGTCATCGTACAGGGAAATCAACTAATGAAAAACTGTTTTTT.

The chain couples TRBV7-6 to TRBJ2-3, with 7 nucleotides matching TRBD2. The CDR3 has 15 amino acids. V shed 1 base and J 5 bases; nucleotides not matched to a gene: 6. Germline V CDR1 and CDR2: SGHVS, FNYEAQ. CDR3 residues: CASSLGVGGGDTQYF. The CDR3 bases are TGTGCCAGCAGCTTAGGAGTCGGCGGGGGAGATACGCAGTATTTT. The complete variable domain, with remaining parts taken from reference TRBV7-6 and TRBJ2-3, reads GAGVSQSPRYKVTKRGQDVALRCDPISGHVSLYWYRQALGQGPEFLTYFNYEAQQDKSGLPNDRFSAERPEGSISTLTIQRTEQRDSAMYRCASSLGVGGGDTQYFGPGTRLTVL.

V and J are TRBV27 and TRBJ1-6; TRBD1 aligns across 7 bases. The CDR3 spans 15 residues. V lost 4 bases to trimming and J lost 7 bases; unmatched junction nucleotides: 7. CDR1 MNHEY and CDR2 SMNVEV come from the germline V gene (reference sequence). In nucleotides, the CDR3 is TGTGCCAGCAGTTCGACAGGGAGTCCAAATTCACCCCTCCACTTT. Translating it yields CASSSTGSPNSPLHF.

The J gene is TRBJ2-7, the V gene TRBV2, with 9 bases that match TRBD2. Germline-derived CDR1 and CDR2 are SNHLY and FYNNEI. CDR3 length equals 15 residues. After removal of 4 bases from V and 4 bases from J, the junction contained 8 bases not matched to a gene. CDR3 nucleotides: TGTGCCAGCAGTGGCTTAGCGGGAGTAACATACGAGCAGTACTTC. Protein sequence: CASSGLAGVTYEQYF.